One sample yielded the 20 T cell receptor beta chains listed below, sequenced in a study of cytomegalovirus exposure and HLA in healthy donors. The primer mix had 60 Vbeta and 13 Jbeta primers. Produced via immunoSEQ multiplex PCR; TCRdb's table is partial and in-frame only. This sample has 85,000 to 100,000 clones, with 60% to 85% found just once. The sample comprised PBMCs. These receptor sequences come from a man aged 60 to 69 in good health and CMV-seropositive.

The V gene is TRBV6-6, the J gene TRBJ2-7; D is undetermined. Trimming cost V 6 bases and J 3 bases, with 18 bases left between them. The CDR3 has 15 amino acids. From germline, CDR1 is MNHNY and CDR2 SVGAGI (reference sequence). This chain's CDR3 is CASSTSSDTLYEQYF. Written as DNA, the CDR3 is TGTGCCAGCAGCACCTCCTCTGACACCCTCTACGAGCAGTACTTC.

V usage is TRBV5-1 and J usage is TRBJ2-1, with D unclear. Germline CDR1 reads SGHRS; CDR2 reads YFSETQ. The CDR3 loop spans 14 amino acids. V was clipped by 0 bases and J by 5 bases, with 9 bases between them. The CDR3 DNA sequence: TGCGCCAGCAGCTTGGTTAGCAATCACAATGAGCAGTTCTTC. Amino acid sequence: CASSLVSNHNEQFF.

The chain carries TRBV4-1 and TRBJ2-7; 9 bases fit TRBD1. Trimming at V came to 2 bases and at J to 4 bases, leaving 3 bases not matched to a gene. CDR3 length: 14 residues. Germline CDR1 reads MGHRA; CDR2 reads YSYEKL. The CDR3 protein is CASSQSGTGYEQYF. In DNA, the CDR3 is TGCGCCAGCAGCCAATCCGGGACAGGGTACGAGCAGTACTTC.

The rearrangement uses TRBV10-3 and TRBJ1-3; 7 bases are a match to TRBD1. Germline-derived CDR1 and CDR2 are ENHRY and SYGVKD. This CDR3 has 14 amino acids. The ends lost 8 bases at V and 0 bases at J; junction bases unmatched: 4. DNA of the CDR3: TGTGCCATCGGGGGACAGCACTCTGGAAACACCATATATTTT. This sequence encodes CAIGGQHSGNTIYF.

This chain uses TRBV2 with TRBJ2-5; perhaps TRBD2 as D (6 bases). CDR3 length: 14 amino acids. Trimming stripped 3 bases from V and 11 bases from J, with 19 bases between. Germline V gives CDR1 SNHLY, CDR2 FYNNEI. CDR3 in amino acids: CASSESLATGEQYF. CDR3 nucleotides: TGTGCCAGCAGTGAGAGTCTAGCGACGGGTGAGCAGTACTTC.

The CDR3: CASSQLDADTQYF. CDR3 DNA: TGTGCCAGCAGCCAGCTAGATGCAGATACGCAGTATTTT. The gene calls are TRBV7-9 and TRBJ2-3, with unresolved D. Germline CDR1 and CDR2: SEHNR and FQNEAQ (reference sequence). V lost 5 bases, J lost 4 bases, and 10 bases lay in between. This CDR3 has 13 amino acids.

This clone appeared once. The genes are TRBV19 and TRBJ2-7; maybe TRBD2 (6 bases). The CDR3 runs to 13 residues. V was pared by 3 bases and J by 5 bases, with 11 bases between. In germline, CDR1 is LNHDA, CDR2 SQIVND (reference sequence). CDR3 in DNA: TGTGCCAGTAGTATGTCGGGGGTCAACGAGCAGTACTTC. It encodes CASSMSGVNEQYF. The full variable domain, its missing parts supplied by reference TRBV19 and TRBJ2-7, is DGGITQSPKYLFRKEGQNVTLSCEQNLNHDAMYWYRQDPGQGLRLIYYSQIVNDFQKGDIAEGYSVSREKKESFPLTVTSAQKNPTAFYLCASSMSGVNEQYFGPGTRLTVT.

This chain connects TRBV10-3 to TRBJ1-1, with TRBD1 identical over 9 bases. The CDR3 contains 15 residues. The J segment lost 5 bases and the V segment lost 6 bases, leaving 10 bases of the junction unmatched. CDR1 is ENHRY, CDR2 SYGVKD, per germline. The CDR3 region is CAIRPDRGYLTEAFF. For the CDR3, the DNA is TGTGCCATCAGACCCGACAGGGGGTATCTTACTGAAGCTTTCTTT.

The chain joins TRBV19 to TRBJ1-5, with D perhaps TRBD1 (5 bases). V gave up 5 bases and J gave up 0 bases, with 11 bases separating them. The CDR3 totals 15 residues. Germline CDR1 and CDR2: LNHDA and SQIVND (reference sequence). The CDR3 coding sequence is TGTGCCAGTAGTTCACCGGGACTTAGCAATCAGCCCCAGCATTTT. The encoded protein is CASSSPGLSNQPQHF.

The chain couples TRBV6-5 to TRBJ1-1, with 7 positions matching TRBD1. There are 15 residues in the CDR3. Germline CDR1 and CDR2: MNHEY and SVGAGI. V shed 5 bases, J shed 1 base, and the junction held 7 bases outside the gene matches. CDR3 amino acids: CASSRSTGTNTEAFF. The DNA for the CDR3 is TGTGCCAGCAGTAGATCGACAGGGACGAACACTGAAGCTTTCTTT.

This clone appeared a few times. The chain links TRBV6-6 to TRBJ2-1, with D possibly TRBD1 on 6 matching bases. The V end was cut by 2 bases, the J end by 7 bases, with 12 bases between. This CDR3 is built from 14 residues. The germline V gene encodes CDR1 MNHNY and CDR2 SVGAGI (reference sequence). In nucleotides, the CDR3 is TGTGCCAGCAGTTACAACGGGCAGGGGAATGAGCAGTTCTTC. Its protein product is CASSYNGQGNEQFF.

This chain uses TRBV5-4 with TRBJ1-1, with D perhaps TRBD1 (6 bases). Trimming stripped 5 bases from V and 1 base from J, with 12 bases between. The CDR3 length is 14 residues. Germline CDR1 and CDR2: SGHNT and YYREEE (reference sequence). The CDR3 sequence is CASRPTQGNTEAFF. In DNA form, the CDR3 reads TGTGCCAGCAGACCTACACAGGGGAACACTGAAGCTTTCTTT.

In this sample, this clone turned up a few times. The rearrangement joins TRBV6-1 to TRBJ2-1; the match to TRBD1 covers 8 bases. V was pared by 4 bases and J by 2 bases, with 10 bases of the junction left unmatched. CDR1 is MNHNS, CDR2 SASEGT, per germline. CDR3 length equals 17 residues. The CDR3 reads CASSVVLGQGAYNEQFF. Written as DNA, the CDR3 is TGTGCCAGCAGTGTCGTCCTAGGACAGGGAGCCTACAATGAGCAGTTCTTC.

This clone has a single count. The chain joins TRBV12-5 to TRBJ2-1, with D tentatively TRBD2 (5 bases). The CDR3 covers 13 residues. CDR1 LGHNT and CDR2 FRNRAP come from the germline V gene. Between the trimmed V and J ends, which lost 2 bases and 6 bases, there was a span of 8 bases. The CDR3 nucleotides are TGTGCTAGTGGTTTGAGGGCGGGCAATGAGCAGTTCTTC. It encodes CASGLRAGNEQFF.

The chain carries TRBV5-8 and TRBJ2-5; 11 bases match TRBD1. CDR3 size: 15 residues. V dropped 3 bases and J dropped 4; count of bases not matched to a gene: 5. Germline V gene lookup returns CDR1 SGHTS and CDR2 YDEGEE. CDR3 nucleotide sequence: TGTGCCAGCAGCTCGCGGACAGGGGGCTTAGAGACCCAGTACTTC. Its translation: CASSSRTGGLETQYF.

V usage is TRBV19 and J usage is TRBJ2-1; 7 bases line up with TRBD1. The junction had 4 bases not matched to a gene; V was cut back by 6 bases and J by 2 bases. Germline assignment: CDR1 LNHDA and CDR2 SQIVND (reference sequence). The CDR3 runs 14 residues. CDR3 protein: CASSPGQTYNEQFF. In DNA form, the CDR3 reads TGTGCCAGTAGCCCGGGACAGACCTACAATGAGCAGTTCTTC.

This chain connects TRBV5-4 to TRBJ1-1; possibly TRBD1 for D (6 bases). Trimming took 4 bases from V and 1 from J, leaving 17 bases between them. CDR1 is SGHNT and CDR2 is YYREEE in the germline V gene (reference sequence). The length of the CDR3 is 16 residues. The CDR3 DNA is TGTGCCAGCAGCCCGGGCCTGGGGGCGGGGAACACTGAAGCTTTCTTT. Its translation: CASSPGLGAGNTEAFF.

The rearrangement links TRBV5-1 to TRBJ2-7; 8 nucleotides align to TRBD1. Trimming took 4 bases from V and 6 from J; bases not matched to a gene: 15. Germline lookup yields CDR1 SGHRS and CDR2 YFSETQ. CDR3 length equals 16 residues. The CDR3 nucleotides read TGCGCCAGCAGCCTACGGACAGGGACAGATGGGGTCGAGCAGTACTTC. Translation: CASSLRTGTDGVEQYF. Full variable domain (rest looked up from reference TRBV5-1 and TRBJ2-7): KAGVTQTPRYLIKTRGQQVTLSCSPISGHRSVSWYQQTPGQGLQFLFEYFSETQRNKGNFPGRFSGRQFSNSRSEMNVSTLELGDSALYLCASSLRTGTDGVEQYFGPGTRLTVT.

The chain combines TRBV7-2 with TRBJ2-1; tentatively, D is TRBD2 (8 bases). This CDR3 comprises 15 residues. Deletions cut 7 bases from V and 7 bases from J, with 20 bases between. Germline assignment: CDR1 SGHTA and CDR2 FQGNSA. The CDR3 here is CASTPREGARNEQFF. Here the CDR3 DNA reads TGTGCCAGCACTCCCCGGGAGGGGGCGCGTAATGAGCAGTTCTTC.

V usage is TRBV7-9 and J usage is TRBJ2-3; D is unresolved. V was clipped by 5 bases and J by 2 bases, with 8 bases between them. This CDR3 is built from 13 residues. Germline CDR1 SEHNR, CDR2 FQNEAQ (reference sequence). This CDR3 reads CASSHPVTDTQYF. CDR3 in DNA: TGTGCCAGCAGCCATCCAGTCACAGATACGCAGTATTTT.